The rows below give T cell receptor beta chains drawn from one sample of a study of cytomegalovirus exposure and HLA in healthy donors. Sequencing was performed with immunoSEQ multiplex PCR; in TCRdb, only in-frame clones are kept and a portion is missing. The data show fewer than 250,000 clones, with under 85% seen just once and less than 2% held by the top ten. Specimen: PBMCs. These receptors all stem from a woman aged 18-30 years in good health and CMV-seronegative. CDR3s include the opening cysteine and the closing phenylalanine or tryptophan. A D gene is named only where the DNA matches it firmly. Only some rows state a clone size, as once, few, many or a class for expanded clones.

D	size	J	V	CDR3	DNA
TRBD1	NA	TRBJ1-2	TRBV5-1	CASSWGQDTNYGYTF	TGCGCCAGCAGCTGGGGACAGGATACTAACTATGGCTACACCTTC
TRBD2	once	TRBJ2-3	TRBV6-5	CASSSGRADTQYF	TGTGCCAGCAGTAGCGGGAGGGCCGATACGCAGTATTTT
NA	NA	TRBJ1-2	TRBV12-5	CASGLITGLHGYTF	TGTGCTAGTGGTTTGATCACAGGTCTTCATGGCTACACCTTC
TRBD2	NA	TRBJ2-3	TRBV7-9	CASSLAASGGSTDTQYF	TGTGCCAGCAGCTTAGCGGCTAGCGGGGGATCCACAGATACGCAGTATTTT
NA	once	TRBJ1-3	TRBV9	CASSVEGQLGNTIYF	TGTGCCAGCAGCGTAGAGGGGCAACTCGGAAACACCATATATTTT
TRBD2	NA	TRBJ2-7	TRBV28	CASSSGTSFSYEQYF	TGTGCCAGCAGTTCCGGGACTAGCTTCTCCTACGAGCAGTACTTC
NA	NA	TRBJ2-5	TRBV9	CASSPYGPPTETQYF	TGTGCCAGCAGCCCTTATGGGCCCCCCACGGAGACCCAGTACTTC
TRBD2	few	TRBJ2-1	TRBV14	CASSPGPGGSYNEQFF	TGTGCCAGCAGCCCCGGACCCGGGGGGTCCTACAATGAGCAGTTCTTC
TRBD2	NA	TRBJ2-7	TRBV27	CASRPSSGTYEQYF	TGTGCCAGTCGTCCGTCTAGCGGCACCTACGAGCAGTACTTC
TRBD1	NA	TRBJ2-7	TRBV5-6	CASSLPGQGYSYEQYF	TGTGCCAGCAGCTTGCCGGGACAGGGCTATTCCTACGAGCAGTACTTC
NA	NA	TRBJ1-3	TRBV6-4	CASRAPRNTIYF	TGTGCCAGCAGAGCCCCAAGAAACACCATATATTTT
TRBD1	NA	TRBJ2-3	TRBV29-1	CSVDNIGQGGTDTQYF	TGCAGCGTTGACAACATAGGACAGGGTGGAACAGATACGCAGTATTTT
NA	NA	TRBJ1-4	TRBV19	CASSIRRGDEKLFF	TGTGCCAGTAGTATCCGGCGAGGAGATGAAAAACTGTTTTTT
TRBD1	NA	TRBJ1-2	TRBV5-4	CASSGRGTGDHYGYTF	TGTGCCAGCAGCGGGAGGGGGACAGGGGATCACTATGGCTACACCTTC
NA	once	TRBJ2-5	TRBV7-3	CASSEYRVSETQYF	TGTGCCAGCAGCGAATACAGGGTTTCAGAGACCCAGTACTTC
NA	NA	TRBJ1-1	TRBV5-4	CASSKHRVDTEAFF	TGTGCCAGCAGCAAGCACAGGGTTGACACTGAAGCTTTCTTT
TRBD2	NA	TRBJ2-1	TRBV4-2	CASSHHSGTSGYNEQFF	TGTGCCAGCAGCCACCACTCCGGGACTAGCGGTTACAATGAGCAGTTCTTC
NA	NA	TRBJ2-7	TRBV5-5	CASSYERSGGYEQYF	TGTGCCAGCAGTTACGAGCGGTCGGGCGGCTACGAGCAGTACTTC
NA	NA	TRBJ2-7	TRBV11-3	CASSFSEQYF	TGTGCCAGCAGCTTTAGCGAGCAGTACTTC
TRBD1	NA	TRBJ1-1	TRBV7-8	CASSLLGGTENTEAFF	TGTGCCAGCAGCTTATTAGGGGGGACAGAGAACACTGAAGCTTTCTTT
TRBD1	NA	TRBJ1-6	TRBV10-3	CAISESTGGSYNSPLHF	TGTGCCATCAGTGAGTCGACAGGGGGCTCCTATAATTCACCCCTCCACTTT
TRBD1	NA	TRBJ1-4	TRBV29-1	CSGTGSTNEKLFF	TGCAGCGGGACAGGGTCAACTAATGAAAAACTGTTTTTT